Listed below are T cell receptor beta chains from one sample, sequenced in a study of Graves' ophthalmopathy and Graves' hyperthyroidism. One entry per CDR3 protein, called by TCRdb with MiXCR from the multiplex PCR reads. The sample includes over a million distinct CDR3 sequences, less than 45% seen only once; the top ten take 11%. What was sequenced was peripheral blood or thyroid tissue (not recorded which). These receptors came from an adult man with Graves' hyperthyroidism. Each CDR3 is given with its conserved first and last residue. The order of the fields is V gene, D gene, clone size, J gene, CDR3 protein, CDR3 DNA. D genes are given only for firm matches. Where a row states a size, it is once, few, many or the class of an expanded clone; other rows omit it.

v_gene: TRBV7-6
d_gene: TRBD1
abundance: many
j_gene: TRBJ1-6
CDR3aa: CASSLLRAGGSSYNSPLHF
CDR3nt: TGTGCCAGCAGCTTACTGAGGGCAGGGGGCAGCTCCTATAATTCACCCCTCCACTTT

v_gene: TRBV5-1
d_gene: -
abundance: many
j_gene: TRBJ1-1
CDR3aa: CASSLAPNDKSTEAFF
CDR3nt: TGCGCCAGCAGCTTGGCCCCGAACGACAAGTCCACTGAAGCTTTCTTT

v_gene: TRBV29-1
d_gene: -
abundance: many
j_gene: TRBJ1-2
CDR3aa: CSVLNREGYGYTF
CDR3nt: TGCAGCGTTCTAAACAGGGAAGGCTATGGCTACACCTTC

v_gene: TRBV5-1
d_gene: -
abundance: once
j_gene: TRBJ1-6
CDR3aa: CASSRSAGDYNSPLHF
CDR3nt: TGCGCCAGCAGCAGGTCCGCGGGAGATTACAATTCACCCCTCCACTTT

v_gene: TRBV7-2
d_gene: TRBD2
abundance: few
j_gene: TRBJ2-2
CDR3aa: CASSYLAGGTGELFF
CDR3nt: TGTGCCAGCAGCTACTTAGCGGGGGGAACCGGGGAGCTGTTTTTT

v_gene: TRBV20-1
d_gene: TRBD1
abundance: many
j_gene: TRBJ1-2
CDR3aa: CSGRQGAKLGYTF
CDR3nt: TGCAGTGGGAGGCAGGGGGCGAAATTGGGCTACACCTTC

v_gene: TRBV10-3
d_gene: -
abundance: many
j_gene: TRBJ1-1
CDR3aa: CAISDRGSGTEAFF
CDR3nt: TGTGCCATCAGTGACCGGGGTAGTGGCACTGAAGCTTTCTTT

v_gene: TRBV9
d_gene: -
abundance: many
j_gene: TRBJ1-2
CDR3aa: CASSARGSPGYTF
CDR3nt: TGTGCCAGCAGCGCCCGGGGCTCTCCTGGCTACACCTTC

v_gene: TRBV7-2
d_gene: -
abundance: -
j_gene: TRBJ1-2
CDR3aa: CASSPGWGFGYTF
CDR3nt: TGTGCCAGCAGCCCCGGGTGGGGCTTTGGCTACACCTTC

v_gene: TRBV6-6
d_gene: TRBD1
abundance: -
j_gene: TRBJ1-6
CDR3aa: CASRDTGVSSPLHF
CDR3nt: TGTGCCAGCAGAGATACAGGGGTAAGCTCACCCCTCCACTTT

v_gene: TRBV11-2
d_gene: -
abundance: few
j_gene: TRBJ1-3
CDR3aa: CASSLVLGNTIYF
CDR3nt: TGTGCCAGCAGCTTAGTCCTGGGAAACACCATATATTTT

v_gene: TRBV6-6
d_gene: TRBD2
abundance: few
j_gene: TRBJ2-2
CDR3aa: CASNKRTSGTFANTGELFF
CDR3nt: TGTGCCAGCAATAAGAGGACTAGCGGGACTTTCGCGAACACCGGGGAGCTGTTTTTT

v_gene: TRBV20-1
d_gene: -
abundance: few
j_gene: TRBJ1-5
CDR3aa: CSAVQGYQPQHF
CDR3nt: TGCAGTGCTGTACAGGGATATCAGCCCCAGCATTTT

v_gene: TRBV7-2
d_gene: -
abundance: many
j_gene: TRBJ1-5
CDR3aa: CASSLAPGKGWPQHF
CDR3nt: TGTGCCAGCAGCTTAGCCCCCGGCAAAGGGTGGCCCCAGCATTTT

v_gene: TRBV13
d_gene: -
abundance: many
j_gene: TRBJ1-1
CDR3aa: CASSRIEGAEAFF
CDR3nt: TGTGCCAGCAGCCGGATCGAGGGAGCTGAAGCTTTCTTT

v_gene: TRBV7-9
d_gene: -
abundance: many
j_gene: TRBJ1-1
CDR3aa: CASSLRGRGQRNPVTEAFF
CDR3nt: TGTGCCAGCAGCTTAAGGGGGAGGGGACAACGCAACCCGGTAACTGAAGCTTTCTTT

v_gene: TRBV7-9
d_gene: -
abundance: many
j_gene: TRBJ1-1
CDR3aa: CASSFPDVTEAFF
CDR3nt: TGTGCCAGCAGCTTTCCAGATGTCACTGAAGCTTTCTTT

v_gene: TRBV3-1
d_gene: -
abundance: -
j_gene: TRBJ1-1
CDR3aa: CASSHSNTEAFF
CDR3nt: TGTGCCAGCAGCCACAGTAACACTGAAGCTTTCTTT

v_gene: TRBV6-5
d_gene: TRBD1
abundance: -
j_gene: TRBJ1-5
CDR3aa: CASSYTGTARNQPQHF
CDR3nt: TGTGCCAGCAGTTACACCGGGACAGCCCGCAATCAGCCCCAGCATTTT

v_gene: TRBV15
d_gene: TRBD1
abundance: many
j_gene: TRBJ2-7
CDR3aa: CATSRGGQGVGHEQYF
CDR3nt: TGTGCCACCAGCAGAGGCGGTCAGGGGGTGGGCCACGAGCAGTACTTC

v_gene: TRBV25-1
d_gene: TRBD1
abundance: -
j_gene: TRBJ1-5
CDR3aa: CASTQSGGAGQPQHF
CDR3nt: TGTGCCAGCACTCAATCAGGGGGCGCGGGGCAGCCCCAGCATTTT

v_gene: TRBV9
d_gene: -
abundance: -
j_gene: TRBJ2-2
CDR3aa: CASSVAWTVTNTGELFF
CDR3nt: TGTGCCAGCAGCGTAGCTTGGACCGTCACGAACACCGGGGAGCTGTTTTTT

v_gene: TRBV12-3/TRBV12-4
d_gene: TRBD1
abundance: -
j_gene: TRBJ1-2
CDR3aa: CASTGAGTGAGGGYTF
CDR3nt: TGTGCCAGCACCGGGGCGGGGACAGGGGCCGGCGGAGGCTACACCTTC

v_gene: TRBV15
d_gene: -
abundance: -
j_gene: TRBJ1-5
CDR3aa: CATKQGVNQPQHF
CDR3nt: TGTGCCACGAAACAGGGCGTTAATCAGCCCCAGCATTTT

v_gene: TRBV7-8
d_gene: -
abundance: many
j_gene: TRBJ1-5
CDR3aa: CASSLVEGGQPQHF
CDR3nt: TGTGCCAGCAGCTTAGTCGAGGGGGGTCAGCCCCAGCATTTT

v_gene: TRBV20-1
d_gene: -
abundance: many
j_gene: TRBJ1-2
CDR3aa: CSAREVRGGYGYTF
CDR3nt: TGCAGTGCTAGAGAGGTCAGGGGAGGCTATGGCTACACCTTC

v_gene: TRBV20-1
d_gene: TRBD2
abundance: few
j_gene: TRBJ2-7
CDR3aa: CSARGTGGTYEQYF
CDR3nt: TGCAGTGCCAGAGGGACCGGGGGGACCTACGAGCAGTACTTC

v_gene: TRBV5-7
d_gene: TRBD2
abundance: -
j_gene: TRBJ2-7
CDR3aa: CASSPGGLAGDSSYEQYF
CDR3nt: TGTGCCAGCAGCCCTGGTGGGCTAGCGGGGGATAGCTCCTACGAGCAGTACTTC

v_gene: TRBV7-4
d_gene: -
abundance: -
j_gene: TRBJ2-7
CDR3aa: CASSVGGGHPYYEQYF
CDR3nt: TGTGCCAGCAGCGTCGGGGGTGGACACCCTTACTACGAGCAGTACTTC

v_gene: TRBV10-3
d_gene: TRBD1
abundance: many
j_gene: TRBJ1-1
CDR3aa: CAISTGTAMNTEAFF
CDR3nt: TGTGCCATCAGTACCGGGACAGCAATGAACACTGAAGCTTTCTTT

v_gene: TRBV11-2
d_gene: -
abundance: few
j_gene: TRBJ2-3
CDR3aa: CASSVEVGTDTQYF
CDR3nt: TGTGCCAGCAGCGTCGAGGTGGGGACAGATACGCAGTATTTT

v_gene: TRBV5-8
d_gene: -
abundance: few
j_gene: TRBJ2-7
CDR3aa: CASSLEVAVAYEQYF
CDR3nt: TGTGCCAGCAGCTTGGAGGTAGCGGTTGCCTACGAGCAGTACTTC

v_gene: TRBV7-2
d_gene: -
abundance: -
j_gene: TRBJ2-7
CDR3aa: CASSASRGNYEQYF
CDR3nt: TGTGCCAGCAGTGCTAGTCGCGGGAACTACGAGCAGTACTTC

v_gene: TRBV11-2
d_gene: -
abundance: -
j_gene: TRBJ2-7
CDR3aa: CASSPTSTSYEQYF
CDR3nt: TGTGCCAGCAGCCCCACTAGCACCTCCTACGAGCAGTACTTC

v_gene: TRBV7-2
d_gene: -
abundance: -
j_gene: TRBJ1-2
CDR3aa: CASSFTSIYGYTF
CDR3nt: TGTGCCAGCAGCTTTACATCGATCTATGGCTACACCTTC

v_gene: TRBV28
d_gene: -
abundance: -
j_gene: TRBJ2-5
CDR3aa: CASSLSGEVETQYF
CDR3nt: TGTGCCAGCAGTTTATCTGGGGAGGTGGAGACCCAGTACTTC

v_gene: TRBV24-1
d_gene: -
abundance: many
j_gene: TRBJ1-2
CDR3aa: CATSEPGREVGYTF
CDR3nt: TGTGCCACCAGTGAACCGGGGCGGGAGGTTGGCTACACCTTC

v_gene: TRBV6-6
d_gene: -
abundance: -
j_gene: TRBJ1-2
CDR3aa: CASSYSDGSNYGYTF
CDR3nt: TGTGCCAGCAGTTACTCGGACGGATCCAACTATGGCTACACCTTC

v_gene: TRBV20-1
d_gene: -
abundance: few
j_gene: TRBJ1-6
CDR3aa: CSASSLTANSPLHF
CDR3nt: TGCAGTGCTAGTTCATTGACAGCAAATTCACCCCTCCACTTT

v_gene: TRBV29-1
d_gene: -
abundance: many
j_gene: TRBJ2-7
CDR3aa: CAGASYSYEQYF
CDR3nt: TGCGCAGGAGCGAGTTACTCCTACGAGCAGTACTTC

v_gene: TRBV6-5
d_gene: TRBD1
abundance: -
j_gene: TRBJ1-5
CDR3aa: CASRQGGYSNQPQHF
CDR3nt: TGTGCCAGCAGACAGGGGGGTTATAGCAATCAGCCCCAGCATTTT

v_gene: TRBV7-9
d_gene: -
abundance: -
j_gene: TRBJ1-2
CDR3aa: CASIPAGSF
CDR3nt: TGTGCCAGCATCCCTGCGGGGAGCTTC

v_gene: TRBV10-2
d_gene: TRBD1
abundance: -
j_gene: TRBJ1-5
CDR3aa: CASSESVTGSGQPQHF
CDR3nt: TGCGCCAGCAGTGAGTCGGTGACAGGGTCGGGTCAGCCCCAGCATTTT